This T cell receptor (beta chain) originates from a study of T cells in Graves' hyperthyroidism and ophthalmopathy. Whole-study results and caveats: A model of 13 V-J features distinguished ophthalmopathy from stable hyperthyroidism.

Points on this clonotype: Its antigen is undetermined.

This CDR3 has 15 amino acids. The V segment lost 9 bases and the J segment 0 bases; nucleotides outside the gene matches: 8. Germline V lookup: CDR1 KGHDR, CDR2 SFDVKD. Amplification targeted TCR beta CDR3 regions from RNA transcripts. HTBI primers were employed in a first-round RT-PCR of the TCR CDR3. TCRdb used MiXCR to reprocess the multiplex PCR reads, holding one entry per CDR3 protein. The sample lists 500,000 to 600,000 distinct CDR3 sequences, over 15% occurring once. Sequenced sample: blood. V is TRBV24-1 and J is TRBJ1-1, with TRBD1 identical over 8 bases. The sequence derives from a woman aged 18 to 35 with Graves' hyperthyroidism. This CDR3 reads CATAQGAGMNTEAFF. In DNA, the CDR3 is TGTGCCACCGCCCAGGGGGCAGGGATGAACACTGAAGCTTTCTTT.